The 18 T cell receptor beta chains below all came from one sample that was sequenced in a study of PD-1 blockade in mismatch repair-deficient tumors. Assay used: immunoSEQ multiplex PCR; TCRdb lists only in-frame clones, some missing. In the table there are about 84,000 clones, over 70% of which are singletons. The sample in question was peripheral blood, obtained 12 weeks after starting pembrolizumab. All receptors come from an adult with mismatch repair-deficient cancer.

The chain is built from TRBV7-9 and TRBJ2-5, with a possible D match to TRBD1 (5 bases). With 6 bases removed from V and 3 bases from J, the gap between germline ends came to 8 bases. The CDR3 runs 12 residues. CDR1 is SEHNR and CDR2 is FQNEAQ in the germline V gene (reference sequence). CDR3: CASSWGEETQYF. The CDR3 nucleotides are TGTGCCAGCAGTTGGGGCGAAGAGACCCAGTACTTC.

The chain joins TRBV9 to TRBJ1-5; D is unclear. This CDR3 is 12 amino acids long. The germline V gene has CDR1 SGDLS and CDR2 YYNGEE. V was trimmed by 5 bases and J by 0 bases, leaving 3 bases between them. The CDR3, as DNA: TGTGCCAGCAGTCATAGCAATCAGCCCCAGCATTTT. This encodes CASSHSNQPQHF.

The J gene is TRBJ1-4, the V gene TRBV5-5; D gene ambiguous. The germline V gene has CDR1 SGHKS and CDR2 YYEKEE (reference sequence). V dropped 2 bases and J dropped 5 bases, with 7 bases sitting between them. The CDR3 totals 13 residues. The CDR3 is CASSFLLNEKLFF. The CDR3 region has the DNA TGTGCCAGCAGCTTCTTGTTAAATGAAAAACTGTTTTTT.

The chain carries TRBV10-3 and TRBJ2-2; D not certain. V lost 3 bases to trimming and J lost 5 bases, with 10 bases between them. The CDR3 runs to 14 residues. In germline, CDR1 is ENHRY, CDR2 SYGVKD. CDR3 nucleotides: TGTGCCATCAGTGACCGAGACCAGACCGGGGAGCTGTTTTTT. This sequence encodes CAISDRDQTGELFF.

The rearrangement joins TRBV6-5 to TRBJ1-1, with D possibly TRBD1 on 6 matching bases. The CDR3 covers 14 residues. V shed 2 bases and J shed 9 bases, with 16 bases lying between them. The germline V gene encodes CDR1 MNHEY and CDR2 SVGAGI. Here the CDR3 reads CASSYGTPPSQAFF. For the CDR3, the DNA is TGTGCCAGCAGTTACGGGACACCCCCCTCCCAAGCTTTCTTT.

This clone turned up a few times. This chain links TRBV27 with TRBJ2-5; 8 nucleotides agree with TRBD2. V trimming: 7 bases; J trimming: 5 bases; junction bases outside the gene matches: 9. The CDR3 consists of 14 residues. Germline loops: CDR1 MNHEY, CDR2 SMNVEV (reference sequence). The CDR3 region is CASMLSGGGETQYF. Written as DNA, the CDR3 is TGTGCCAGCATGCTGAGCGGGGGCGGGGAGACCCAGTACTTC.

J is TRBJ1-1 and V is TRBV29-1; D remains unclear. CDR1 SQVTM and CDR2 ANQGSEA come from the germline V gene. The CDR3 has 13 amino acids. Between the trimmed V and J ends, which lost 7 bases and 4 bases, there was a span of 16 bases. CDR3 sequence reads: CSAQGQASTEAFF. CDR3 nucleotides: TGCAGCGCCCAAGGCCAGGCCAGCACTGAAGCTTTCTTT.

As concerns this clone: The sample holds other DNA sequences that translate to the same CDR3. V is TRBV19 and J is TRBJ1-1; 8 bases are a match to TRBD1. Germline V gene lookup returns CDR1 LNHDA and CDR2 SQIVND (reference sequence). The CDR3 spans 15 residues. The V gene end was trimmed by 4 bases and the J gene end by 1 base; junction bases not matched to a gene: 5. As DNA, the CDR3 is TGTGCCAGTAGTACAACAGGGGGTCGGAACACTGAAGCTTTCTTT. Its protein product is CASSTTGGRNTEAFF.

The V call is TRBV6-5, the J call TRBJ2-6; 7 bases align to TRBD1. Germline assignment: CDR1 MNHEY and CDR2 SVGAGI. The CDR3 is made up of 14 amino acids. The junction had 8 bases not matched to a gene; V was cut back by 11 bases and J by 4 bases. The CDR3 region is CAGGQATGANVLTF. CDR3 in DNA: TGTGCCGGCGGACAGGCAACCGGGGCCAACGTCCTGACTTTC.

This rearrangement joins TRBV5-6 to TRBJ2-3; no clear D gene. Germline loops: CDR1 SGHDT, CDR2 YYEEEE. This CDR3 is 15 amino acids long. V was pared by 7 bases and J by 1 base, with 16 bases between. The CDR3 is CASQSTGPRTDTQYF. The CDR3 nucleotides read TGTGCCAGCCAATCAACCGGGCCCCGCACAGATACGCAGTATTTT.

The chain recombines TRBV27 with TRBJ2-3; D gene uncertain. There are 13 residues in the CDR3. Germline V gene sequence: CDR1 MNHEY, CDR2 SMNVEV (reference sequence). V was shortened by 4 bases and J by 8 bases, with 13 bases between the two germline ends. The CDR3 nucleotides read TGTGCCAGCAGTTCAGCCGGCCGAGGTACGCAGTATTTT. Protein: CASSSAGRGTQYF.

This rearrangement joins TRBV7-2 to TRBJ2-6, with TRBD1 identical over 11 bases. The V gene end was trimmed by 5 bases and the J gene end by 2 bases; junction bases not matched to a gene: 8. The CDR3 consists of 18 residues. From germline, CDR1 is SGHTA and CDR2 FQGNSA. The CDR3 region has the DNA TGTGCCAGCAGCCTCCGGACAGGGGGCTTGACTGGGGCCAACGTCCTGACTTTC. The encoded protein is CASSLRTGGLTGANVLTF.

The chain couples TRBV4-1 to TRBJ2-7, with D maybe TRBD2 (5 bases). CDR1 and CDR2 (germline): MGHRA, YSYEKL. V was clipped by 2 bases and J by 4 bases, with 6 bases between them. This CDR3 contains 12 residues. Here the CDR3 reads CASSQTGYEQYF. CDR3 coding DNA: TGCGCCAGCAGCCAAACGGGGTACGAGCAGTACTTC.

This rearrangement joins TRBV29-1 to TRBJ1-2, with D perhaps matching TRBD1 (5 bases). The V end lost 4 bases, the J end lost 6 bases, and 9 bases lay between the germline ends. The CDR3 covers 11 residues. Germline CDR1 is SQVTM and CDR2 is ANQGSEA. The CDR3 DNA sequence: TGCAGCGTTGTCCGGGGGAATGGCTACACCTTC. Amino acid sequence: CSVVRGNGYTF. Variable domain in full (rest from reference TRBV29-1 and TRBJ1-2): SAVISQKPSRDICQRGTSLTIQCQVDSQVTMMFWYRQQPGQSLTLIATANQGSEATYESGFVIDKFPISRPNLTFSTLTVSNMSPEDSSIYLCSVVRGNGYTFGSGTRLTVV.

This chain connects TRBV5-5 to TRBJ2-5, with TRBD1 matching 11 bases. Germline values: CDR1 SGHKS, CDR2 YYEKEE (reference sequence). The CDR3 consists of 17 residues. The V and J ends lost 4 bases and 1 base, in that order; junction bases with no gene match: 9. The CDR3: CASSLGQGAFRQETQYF. The CDR3 DNA is TGTGCCAGCAGCCTAGGACAGGGGGCGTTCCGCCAAGAGACCCAGTACTTC. Full variable domain (remainder filled in from reference TRBV5-5 and TRBJ2-5): DAGVTQSPTHLIKTRGQQVTLRCSPISGHKSVSWYQQVLGQGPQFIFQYYEKEERGRGNFPDRFSARQFPNYSSELNVNALLLGDSALYLCASSLGQGAFRQETQYFGPGTRLLVL.

The chain recombines TRBV5-1 with TRBJ2-7, with 10 bases matching TRBD1. The CDR3 runs to 17 residues. J lost 2 bases, V lost 3 bases, and 11 bases had no gene match. CDR1 SGHRS and CDR2 YFSETQ come from the germline V gene. The CDR3 reads CASSSEDRGRPTYEQYF. The DNA of the CDR3 is TGCGCCAGCAGCTCGGAGGACAGGGGGAGGCCAACCTACGAGCAGTACTTC.

The chain employs TRBV4-2 and TRBJ2-1; the D gene is possibly TRBD2 (6 bases). Germline CDR1 and CDR2: LGHNA and YNFKEQ. Trimming stripped 4 bases from V and 4 bases from J, with 20 bases between. This CDR3 has 17 amino acids. The chain's CDR3 is CASSRLGSGPQYNEQFF. Written as DNA, the CDR3 is TGTGCCAGCAGCCGCCTAGGGAGCGGGCCCCAATACAATGAGCAGTTCTTC.

The V and J genes are TRBV27 and TRBJ2-3, with 7 nucleotides matching TRBD2. V trimming: 4 bases; J trimming: 4 bases; junction bases outside the gene matches: 8. CDR1 is MNHEY, CDR2 SMNVEV, per germline (reference sequence). The CDR3 runs to 15 residues. The DNA of the CDR3 is TGTGCCAGCAGTTCCCAGCGGGATCCGGCAGATACGCAGTATTTT. Amino acid sequence: CASSSQRDPADTQYF.